These T cell receptor beta chains were read from a single sample in a study of blood T cell repertoires in COVID-19. Sequencing was performed with immunoSEQ multiplex PCR; in TCRdb, only in-frame clones are kept and a portion is missing. The repertoire consists of about 100,000 clones, with approximately 70% occurring once and the leading ten covering approximately 6.2%. Sequencing was done on a sample of peripheral blood. The receptors derive from a man aged 80 or over with acute or convalescent COVID-19. Both conserved end residues are part of each CDR3. The D gene is left open where the match is weak. Clone size appears in some rows only: once, few, many, or a class for an expanded clone.

V gene	J gene	D gene	clone size	CDR3 DNA	CDR3 protein
TRBV5-1	TRBJ2-3	TRBD1	once	TGCGCCAGCAGCCCACCGACAGGGTCAAGCACAGATACGCAGTATTTT	CASSPPTGSSTDTQYF
TRBV2	TRBJ2-2	-	few	TGTGCCAGCAGTGAACAGGGTGTGAACACCGGGGAGCTGTTTTTT	CASSEQGVNTGELFF
TRBV3-1/TRBV3-2	TRBJ1-4	TRBD1	-	TGTGCCAGCAGCCATACAGGGGTAGGGGAAAAACTGTTTTTT	CASSHTGVGEKLFF
TRBV29-1	TRBJ2-5	TRBD2	-	TGCAGCGTTGTTTTCGGGGCTAGCGGACAAGAGACCCAGTACTTC	CSVVFGASGQETQYF
TRBV2	TRBJ1-1	TRBD1	few	TGTGCCAGCAATAGGCAGGGGGTGAACACTGAAGCTTTCTTT	CASNRQGVNTEAFF
TRBV19	TRBJ2-2	TRBD2	-	TGTGCCAGTAGCCCGGGGGAGGGGACCGGGGAGCTGTTTTTT	CASSPGEGTGELFF
TRBV25-1	TRBJ1-5	-	-	TGTGCCAGCAGTGAATCGGTAGGGGATTATCAGCCCCAGCATTTT	CASSESVGDYQPQHF
TRBV6-6	TRBJ2-1	-	-	TGTGCCAGCAGTCTGGGTTGGAGCAATGAGCAGTTCTTC	CASSLGWSNEQFF
TRBV2	TRBJ1-5	-	-	TGTGCCAGCAGTGAACCACCGAGTGGTGGGCCCCAGCATTTT	CASSEPPSGGPQHF
TRBV7-2	TRBJ2-7	TRBD2	-	TGTGCCAGCAGCTCCAGGACTAGCGGGAGGTACGAGCAGTACTTC	CASSSRTSGRYEQYF
TRBV11-3	TRBJ2-1	TRBD2	-	TGTGCCAGCAGCTTAGGGACTAGCGGAAACAATGAGCAGTTCTTC	CASSLGTSGNNEQFF
TRBV10-3	TRBJ2-5	-	-	TGTGCCACCCGGTCGGCAGGGGGGCAATATGAGACCCAGTACTTC	CATRSAGGQYETQYF
TRBV9	TRBJ2-1	-	-	TGTGCCAGCAGCGTAAGAGGGACCTACAATGAGCAGTTCTTC	CASSVRGTYNEQFF
TRBV7-2	TRBJ2-1	TRBD1	-	TGTGCCAGCAGCTTAGGGACAGGCTCCTACAATGAGCAGTTCTTC	CASSLGTGSYNEQFF
TRBV9	TRBJ2-2	-	-	TGTGCCAGCAGCGGGACGGGGAGGCTCACCGGGGAGCTGTTTTTT	CASSGTGRLTGELFF
TRBV7-6	TRBJ2-2	-	-	TGTGCCAGCAGCCGCTTGGCGGACACCGGGGAGCTGTTTTTT	CASSRLADTGELFF
TRBV18	TRBJ1-1	-	-	TGTGCCAGCTCCTGGACAGAAAACACTGAAGCTTTCTTT	CASSWTENTEAFF
TRBV5-1	TRBJ2-1	-	-	TGCGCCAGCAGCTTGGAGCAGGTATATGAGCAGTTCTTC	CASSLEQVYEQFF
TRBV18	TRBJ1-1	-	-	TGTGCCAGCTCACGAGCGGGGGGCACTGAAGCTTTCTTT	CASSRAGGTEAFF
TRBV10-3	TRBJ2-7	-	few	TGTGCCATCAGTCCCCGGCCCAGCGGCTACGAGCAGTACTTC	CAISPRPSGYEQYF
TRBV11-2	TRBJ2-5	-	-	TGTGCCAGCAGCTTAATACGAGACTCCTGGGAGACCCAGTACTTC	CASSLIRDSWETQYF
TRBV5-1	TRBJ2-5	-	-	TGCGCCAGCAGCTTAGGAGGGCAACAAGAGACCCAGTACTTC	CASSLGGQQETQYF
TRBV19	TRBJ2-1	-	-	TGTGCCAGTAGTAGGAGAGGCCCTGGCGGGTCTTCCTACAATGAGCAGTTCTTC	CASSRRGPGGSSYNEQFF
TRBV12-3/TRBV12-4	TRBJ2-7	-	-	TGTGCCAGCAAGGTGGGAGGATCCTACGAGCAGTACTTC	CASKVGGSYEQYF
TRBV28	TRBJ1-3	TRBD1	few	TGTGCCAGCAGTTTGGGACAGATTGGAAACACCATATATTTT	CASSLGQIGNTIYF